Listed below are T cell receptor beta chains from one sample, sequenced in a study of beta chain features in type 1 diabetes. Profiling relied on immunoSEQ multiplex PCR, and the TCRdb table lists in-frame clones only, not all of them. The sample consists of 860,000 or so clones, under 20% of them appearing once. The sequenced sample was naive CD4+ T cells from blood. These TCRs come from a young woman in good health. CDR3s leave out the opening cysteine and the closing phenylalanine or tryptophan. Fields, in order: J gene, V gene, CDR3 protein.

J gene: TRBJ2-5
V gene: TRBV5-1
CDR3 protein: ASSFAGETQY

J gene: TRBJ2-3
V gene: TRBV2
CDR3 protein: ASSEVLGTQY

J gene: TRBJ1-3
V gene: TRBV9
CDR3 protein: ASSVAFSGNTIY

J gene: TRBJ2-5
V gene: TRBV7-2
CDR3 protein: ASSLLRETQY

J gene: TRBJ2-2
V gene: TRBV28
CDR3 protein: ASSRDSRRGELF

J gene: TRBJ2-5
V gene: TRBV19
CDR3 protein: ASSIVSQETQY

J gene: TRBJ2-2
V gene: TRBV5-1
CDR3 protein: ASSLLTDTGELF

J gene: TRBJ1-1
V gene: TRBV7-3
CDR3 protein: ASSLYGNTEAF

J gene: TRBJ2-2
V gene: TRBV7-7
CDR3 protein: ASSPITGELF

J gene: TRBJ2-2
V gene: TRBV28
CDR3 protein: ASTGTSRRTGELF

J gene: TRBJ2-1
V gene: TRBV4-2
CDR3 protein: ASSQGSQGGEQF